The present TCR beta chain was sequenced within a study of shared clonotypes between healthy human individuals. Overall study context: The study used three CD4 naive, three CD4 memory, two CD8 naive and one CD8 memory plate per donor. Notes on the study in general: Generally, estimated richness proved larger in naive subsets than it did in memory subsets.

Assay runs were performed at deep level. This table comes from immunoSEQ multiplex PCR, and its TCRdb copy is limited to in-frame clones, with some not included. The repertoire has some 2.1 million clones, over 85% of them found once; the top ten carry 0.9% to 1.3%. V lost 7 bases to trimming and J lost 0 bases, with 3 bases between them. The CDR3 contains 11 residues. Germline lookup yields CDR1 ENHRY and CDR2 SYGVKD. Naive CD8 isolation took CD45RO-negative cells positively selected for CCR7 and excluded terminally differentiated effector memory CD45RA+ cells. All the donors were Caucasian adults who lived in Nashville, Tennessee. About this clone itself: Its target is unknown.

The J gene is TRBJ1-1, the V gene TRBV10-3; D unresolved. This TCR was recovered from a man aged 18 to 30 in good health. Sequenced sample: naive CD8+ T cells sorted from blood. Written as DNA, the CDR3 is TGTGCCATCAAGATGAACACTGAAGCTTTCTTT. This gives the protein CAIKMNTEAFF.